The present T cell receptor beta chain was sequenced within a study of synovial regulatory T cells in juvenile arthritis. Whole-study findings and limits: Across patients, iaTreg TCR repertoires were mostly private, partly shared with synovial Teff and blood CPL. iaTreg cells shared more CDR3 sequences with synovial Tregs than other blood Tregs did.

Its frequency marks this clone as medium-sized. What it recognizes is unknown. TCRdb keeps only in-frame clones here, not all; method: immunoSEQ multiplex PCR. The sample shows 6,800 or so clones, and more than 0.55% sits with its ten largest clones. CDR1 and CDR2 (germline): SQVTM, ANQGSEA. This CDR3 is built from 13 residues. No DNA appears here. The source is a donor younger than 30 with juvenile idiopathic arthritis. Material: Treg cells from blood. Documented subset: remaining (HLA-DR-negative) circulating blood Treg cells. The V call is TRBV29-1, the J call TRBJ2-5; with no DNA, the TCRdb D assignment of TRBD2 cannot be verified. CDR3 sequence: CSVLTDLQETQYF.